This TCR beta chain is from a study of radiotherapy plus CTLA-4 blockade in lung cancer. Study summary: Among enrolled patients, roughly 17% responded and roughly 31% achieved disease control.

Germline lookup yields CDR1 SEHNR and CDR2 FQNEAQ (reference sequence). This CDR3 spans 14 amino acids. Trimming at V came to 4 bases and at J to 0 bases, leaving 1 base not matched to a gene. Of note for this clone: Its antigen remains unknown.

Whole-study findings and limits: In blood, TCR clones derived from the tumor expanded after radiotherapy plus ipilimumab.

Repertoires were generated with immunoSEQ multiplex PCR, while TCRdb's copy carries only in-frame clones and drops some. The sample carries about 39,000 clones, 79% recorded once. Sample: peripheral blood, taken from a patient treated with radiotherapy plus ipilimumab. The V and J genes are TRBV7-9 and TRBJ2-3, with TRBD1 matching 7 bases. The clonotype originates from a human donor with non-small cell lung cancer that progressed on radiotherapy plus ipilimumab. The CDR3 loop reads CASSWDSSTDTQYF. DNA of the CDR3: TGTGCCAGCAGCTGGGACAGTAGCACAGATACGCAGTATTTT.